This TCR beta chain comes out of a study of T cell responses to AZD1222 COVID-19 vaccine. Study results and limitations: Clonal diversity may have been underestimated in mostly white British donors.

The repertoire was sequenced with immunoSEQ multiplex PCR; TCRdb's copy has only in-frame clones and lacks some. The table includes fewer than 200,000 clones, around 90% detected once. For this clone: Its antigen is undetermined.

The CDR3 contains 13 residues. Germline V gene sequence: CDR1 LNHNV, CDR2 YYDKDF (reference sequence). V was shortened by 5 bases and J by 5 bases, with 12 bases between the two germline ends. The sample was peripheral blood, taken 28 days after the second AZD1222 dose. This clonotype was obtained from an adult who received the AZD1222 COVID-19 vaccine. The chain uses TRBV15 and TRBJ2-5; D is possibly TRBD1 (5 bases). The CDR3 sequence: CATSGRVSETQYF. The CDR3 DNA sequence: TGTGCCACCAGCGGCAGGGTTTCCGAGACCCAGTACTTC.